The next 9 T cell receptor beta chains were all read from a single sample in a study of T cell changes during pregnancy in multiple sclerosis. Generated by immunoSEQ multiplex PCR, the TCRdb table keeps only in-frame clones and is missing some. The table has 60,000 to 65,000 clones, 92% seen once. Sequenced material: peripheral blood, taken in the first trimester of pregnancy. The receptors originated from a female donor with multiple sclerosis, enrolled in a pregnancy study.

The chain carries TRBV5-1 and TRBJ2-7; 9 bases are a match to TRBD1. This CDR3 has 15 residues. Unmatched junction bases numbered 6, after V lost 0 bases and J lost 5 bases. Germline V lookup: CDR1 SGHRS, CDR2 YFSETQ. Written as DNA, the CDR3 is TGCGCCAGCAGCTTGGCGGGGGACAGGGCCCACGAGCAGTACTTC. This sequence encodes CASSLAGDRAHEQYF.

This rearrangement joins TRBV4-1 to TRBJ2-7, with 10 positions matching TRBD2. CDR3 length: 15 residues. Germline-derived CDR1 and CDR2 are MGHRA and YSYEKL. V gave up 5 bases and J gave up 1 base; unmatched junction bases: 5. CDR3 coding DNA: TGCGCCAGCAGCGAGGGACTAGCGAAATCCTACGAGCAGTACTTC. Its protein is CASSEGLAKSYEQYF.

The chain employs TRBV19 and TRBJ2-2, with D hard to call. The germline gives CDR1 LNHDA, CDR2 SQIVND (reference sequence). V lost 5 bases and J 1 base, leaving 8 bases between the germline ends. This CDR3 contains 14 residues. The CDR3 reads CASSPTGNTGELFF. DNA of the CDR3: TGTGCCAGTAGTCCGACGGGGAACACCGGGGAGCTGTTTTTT.

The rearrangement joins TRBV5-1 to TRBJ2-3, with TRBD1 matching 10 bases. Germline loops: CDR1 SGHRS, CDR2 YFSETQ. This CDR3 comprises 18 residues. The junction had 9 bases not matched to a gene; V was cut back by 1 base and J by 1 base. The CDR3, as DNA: TGCGCCAGCAGCTTGTATGGGACAGGGGTTCTGGGCACAGATACGCAGTATTTT. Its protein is CASSLYGTGVLGTDTQYF.

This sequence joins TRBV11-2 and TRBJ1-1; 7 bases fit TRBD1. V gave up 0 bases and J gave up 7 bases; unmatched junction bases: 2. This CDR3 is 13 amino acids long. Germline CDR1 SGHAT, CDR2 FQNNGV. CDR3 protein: CASSLDRTGEAFF. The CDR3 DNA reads TGTGCCAGCAGCTTAGATCGGACAGGTGAAGCTTTCTTT.

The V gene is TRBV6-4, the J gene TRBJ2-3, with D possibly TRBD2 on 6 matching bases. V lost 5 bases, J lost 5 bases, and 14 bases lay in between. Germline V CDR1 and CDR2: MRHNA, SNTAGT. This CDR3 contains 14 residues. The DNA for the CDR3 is TGTGCCAGCAGTCCCCAGCCCGGGGGAGATACGCAGTATTTT. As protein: CASSPQPGGDTQYF.

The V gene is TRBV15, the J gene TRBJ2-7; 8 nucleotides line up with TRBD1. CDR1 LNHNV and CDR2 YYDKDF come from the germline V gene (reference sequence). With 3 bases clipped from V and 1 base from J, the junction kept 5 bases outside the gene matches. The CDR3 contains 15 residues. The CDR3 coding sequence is TGTGCCACCAGCAGGCCAGGGGGCGCTTCCTACGAGCAGTACTTC. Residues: CATSRPGGASYEQYF.

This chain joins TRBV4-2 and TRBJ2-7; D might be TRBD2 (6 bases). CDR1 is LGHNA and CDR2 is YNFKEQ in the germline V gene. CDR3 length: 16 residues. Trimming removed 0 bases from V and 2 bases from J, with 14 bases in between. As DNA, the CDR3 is TGTGCCAGCAGCCAAGAGTGGCCGGGAGTGGCCTACGAGCAGTACTTC. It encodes CASSQEWPGVAYEQYF.

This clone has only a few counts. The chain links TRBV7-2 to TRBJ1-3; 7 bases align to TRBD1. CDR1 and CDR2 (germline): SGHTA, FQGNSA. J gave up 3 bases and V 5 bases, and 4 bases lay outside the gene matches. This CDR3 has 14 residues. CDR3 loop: CASSPTGFGNTIYF. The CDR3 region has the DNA TGTGCCAGCAGCCCGACAGGGTTTGGAAACACCATATATTTT.